This TCR beta chain comes out of a study of human T cells and chemical hapten exposure. Whole-study context: Scalp application of diphenylcyclopropenone was performed weekly in patients across the entire roughly 25-week study. Findings and limits, study-wide: Patch test score was positively correlated with the counts of PT1 expanded TCRs. It was expanded TCRs that formed significantly more large CDR3 similarity clusters than controls did.

Per the germline V gene, CDR1 is DFQATT and CDR2 is SNEGSKA (reference sequence). V gave up 1 base and J gave up 1 base; unmatched junction bases: 4. This CDR3 is 15 amino acids long. This clonotype was counted between two and nine times. Antigen unknown. Indicated time point: patch test 2, 6 weeks after DPC sensitization. Documented treatment: therapeutic diphenylcyclopropenone sensitization with weekly scalp DPC. Venepuncture was done earlier than the placement of each patch test. TCRdb used MiXCR to reprocess the RACE reads, holding one entry per CDR3 protein. Of roughly 96,000 distinct CDR3 sequences listed, about 9% were seen once; the top ten hold just over 2%.

Sample: whole blood, taken in connection with sensitization to the hapten diphenylcyclopropenone (DPC). The chain links TRBV20-1 to TRBJ1-2, with 9 positions matching TRBD1. The TCR originated in a woman in her thirties or forties with alopecia areata. Some clones in this sample may be carry-over from other donors' samples. In DNA, the CDR3 is TGCAGTGCTAGAGGCCGGACAGGGGATAACTATGGCTACACCTTC. Translation gives CSARGRTGDNYGYTF.